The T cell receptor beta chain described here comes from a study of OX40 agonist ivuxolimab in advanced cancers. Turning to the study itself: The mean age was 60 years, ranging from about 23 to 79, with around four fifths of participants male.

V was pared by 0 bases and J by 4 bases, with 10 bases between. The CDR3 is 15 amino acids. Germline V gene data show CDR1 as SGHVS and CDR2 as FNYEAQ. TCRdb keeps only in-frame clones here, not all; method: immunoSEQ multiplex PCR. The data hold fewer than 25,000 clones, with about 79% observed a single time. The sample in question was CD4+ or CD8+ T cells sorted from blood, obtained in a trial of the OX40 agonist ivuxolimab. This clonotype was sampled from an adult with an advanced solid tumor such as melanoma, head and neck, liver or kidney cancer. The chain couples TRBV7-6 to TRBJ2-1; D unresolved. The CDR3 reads CASSLAPGAYNEQFF. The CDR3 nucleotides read TGTGCCAGCAGCTTAGCCCCAGGAGCGTACAATGAGCAGTTCTTC.